The rows below give T cell receptor beta chains drawn from one sample of a study of T-cell memory formation after mild COVID-19. From the 5' RACE reads, TCRdb called clonotypes with MiXCR, one entry per CDR3 protein. The table has 45,000 to 65,000 distinct CDR3 sequences, more than 8% seen once; the top ten hold 1.2%. Sequences were obtained from PBMCs or a T cell subset sorted from them (not recorded which). These TCRs come from a man in his late teens or twenties who had mild COVID-19 (a few samples of this study predate the infection). Cell type and time point are not known. Each CDR3 is given with its conserved first and last residue. Fields, in order: clone size, D gene, V gene, J gene, CDR3 DNA, CDR3 protein. A D gene is named only where the DNA matches it firmly. A clone size is listed for some rows: how often the clone was seen (once, few, many), or a class if it is expanded.

size: few
D: .
V: TRBV20-1
J: TRBJ2-5
DNA: TGCAGTGCTGAAACCGGGACATTGGAAGAGACCCAGTACTTC
CDR3: CSAETGTLEETQYF

size: .
D: .
V: TRBV4-2
J: TRBJ2-2
DNA: TGTGCCAGCAGCCAAGAAACGCCCGGGGAGCTGTTTTTT
CDR3: CASSQETPGELFF

size: many
D: .
V: TRBV12-3/TRBV12-4
J: TRBJ2-7
DNA: TGTGCCAGCAGTTTTGGGGGAAGGAGGTCCGAGCAGTACTTC
CDR3: CASSFGGRRSEQYF

size: .
D: .
V: TRBV5-1
J: TRBJ1-2
DNA: TGCGCCAGCAGCCCAGGGACTCTTAACTATGGCTACACCTTC
CDR3: CASSPGTLNYGYTF

size: many
D: TRBD1
V: TRBV4-3
J: TRBJ2-3
DNA: TGCGCCAGCAGCCAAGATCGAGAGACAGGGACAGATACGCAGTATTTT
CDR3: CASSQDRETGTDTQYF

size: once
D: .
V: TRBV15
J: TRBJ1-2
DNA: TGTGCCACCAGCAGAGGGGGAGGGTTCTATGGCTACACCTTC
CDR3: CATSRGGGFYGYTF

size: many
D: TRBD1
V: TRBV7-9
J: TRBJ2-2
DNA: TGTGCCAGCAGCCCCTCCCGGACAGGATTAGAAAGGGAGCTGTTTTTT
CDR3: CASSPSRTGLERELFF

size: .
D: .
V: TRBV29-1
J: TRBJ1-2
DNA: TGCAGCGTTGAAGACACGGACCTGCAAGGAAAAGGCTACACCTTC
CDR3: CSVEDTDLQGKGYTF

size: few
D: .
V: TRBV12-3/TRBV12-4
J: TRBJ2-4
DNA: TGTGCCAGCAGTCCCGGGCACTCTTCACTCAAAATTCAGTACTTC
CDR3: CASSPGHSSLKIQYF

size: many
D: .
V: TRBV18
J: TRBJ2-3
DNA: TGTGCCAGCTCACCGGCCAGAAGCACAGATACGCAGTATTTT
CDR3: CASSPARSTDTQYF

size: .
D: TRBD1
V: TRBV7-8
J: TRBJ2-5
DNA: TGTGCCAGCAGGCAAGGCCGGGACAGTGGGAAGACCCAGTACTTC
CDR3: CASRQGRDSGKTQYF

size: few
D: .
V: TRBV5-1
J: TRBJ1-3
DNA: TGCGCCAGCAGGGACGTTGGAAACACCATATATTTT
CDR3: CASRDVGNTIYF

size: few
D: .
V: TRBV30
J: TRBJ2-2
DNA: TGTGCCTGGAGTTACTCCACCGGGGAGCTGTTTTTT
CDR3: CAWSYSTGELFF

size: few
D: .
V: TRBV12-3/TRBV12-4
J: TRBJ2-5
DNA: TGTGCCAGCAGCCGACAGATTCAAGAGACCCAGTACTTC
CDR3: CASSRQIQETQYF

size: .
D: .
V: TRBV7-9
J: TRBJ2-5
DNA: TGTGCCAGCACCCCAAGGGCGGTCCAAGAGACCCAGTACTTC
CDR3: CASTPRAVQETQYF

size: .
D: TRBD1
V: TRBV20-1
J: TRBJ1-1
DNA: TGCAGTGGGGACAGGGGGAACACTGAAGCTTTCTTT
CDR3: CSGDRGNTEAFF

size: few
D: .
V: TRBV5-1
J: TRBJ1-1
DNA: TGCGCCAGCAAAGGGGTGGATCCCCAGGACACTGAAGCTTTCTTT
CDR3: CASKGVDPQDTEAFF

size: many
D: TRBD2
V: TRBV5-1
J: TRBJ2-1
DNA: TGCGCCAGCAGCCTTAGCGGGGGGAACTCCTACAATGAGCAGTTCTTC
CDR3: CASSLSGGNSYNEQFF

size: .
D: .
V: TRBV9
J: TRBJ1-2
DNA: TGTGCCAGCAGCACCCGGGCTCTCAGGGGCGGCTACACCTTC
CDR3: CASSTRALRGGYTF

size: once
D: .
V: TRBV24-1
J: TRBJ1-2
DNA: TGTGCCACCAGTGACGGTACAGGATATGGCTACACCTTC
CDR3: CATSDGTGYGYTF

size: many
D: .
V: TRBV12-3/TRBV12-4
J: TRBJ2-6
DNA: TGTGCCAGCAGTTTATTCAACCCCGGGGCCAACGTCCTGACTTTC
CDR3: CASSLFNPGANVLTF

size: once
D: .
V: TRBV28
J: TRBJ2-6
DNA: TGTGCCAGCAGTTTAACTTCCGGGGCCAACGTCCTGACTTTC
CDR3: CASSLTSGANVLTF

size: few
D: TRBD1
V: TRBV7-7
J: TRBJ2-3
DNA: TGTGCTAGCAGCTTGGGACAGTCGGATACGCAGTATTTT
CDR3: CASSLGQSDTQYF

size: .
D: .
V: TRBV7-9
J: TRBJ1-4
DNA: TGTGCCAGCAGCTTAGGTTCCAGGGTGGAAAAACTGTTTTTT
CDR3: CASSLGSRVEKLFF

size: few
D: TRBD2
V: TRBV20-1
J: TRBJ2-7
DNA: TGCAGTGCTAGCGAGAAGAGAAGCGGGGTGTCCTACGAGCAGTACTTC
CDR3: CSASEKRSGVSYEQYF

size: .
D: TRBD1
V: TRBV6-6
J: TRBJ2-7
DNA: TGTGCCAGCAGTGATCCGGGACAGGGCTACGAGCAGTACTTC
CDR3: CASSDPGQGYEQYF

size: .
D: TRBD2
V: TRBV7-8
J: TRBJ2-2
DNA: TGTGCCAGCAGCACCCTAGCGGGGGCCGCGAACACCGGGGAGCTGTTTTTT
CDR3: CASSTLAGAANTGELFF

size: .
D: TRBD2
V: TRBV19
J: TRBJ2-1
DNA: TGTGCCAGTAGTCTACTGCTAGCGGGGGGTTCTCCAACCTACAATGAGCAGTTCTTC
CDR3: CASSLLLAGGSPTYNEQFF

size: .
D: .
V: TRBV7-9
J: TRBJ2-3
DNA: TGTACCAGCCTAGGCAGGGGTACAGATACGCAGTATTTT
CDR3: CTSLGRGTDTQYF

size: many
D: .
V: TRBV5-1
J: TRBJ2-1
DNA: TGCGCCAGCTTCCCCGGCAGCTATTACAATGAGCAGTTCTTC
CDR3: CASFPGSYYNEQFF

size: many
D: .
V: TRBV20-1
J: TRBJ1-5
DNA: TGCAGTGCCACACAGGCCGAAGGCAATCAGCCCCAGCATTTT
CDR3: CSATQAEGNQPQHF

size: few
D: .
V: TRBV12-3/TRBV12-4
J: TRBJ1-5
DNA: TGTGCCAGCAGGGGGAATAGCAATCAGCCCCAGCATTTT
CDR3: CASRGNSNQPQHF

size: many
D: .
V: TRBV4-2
J: TRBJ2-3
DNA: TGTGCCAGCAGTCAAAACGCCGGGAGTAGCACAGATACGCAGTATTTT
CDR3: CASSQNAGSSTDTQYF

size: few
D: TRBD2
V: TRBV5-6
J: TRBJ2-3
DNA: TGTGCCAGCAGCCTAATAGCGGGGGACGTGATGGATACGCAGTATTTT
CDR3: CASSLIAGDVMDTQYF

size: many
D: .
V: TRBV18
J: TRBJ1-1
DNA: TGTGCCAGCTCCCCTTATTTCAGGGCTGAAGCTTTCTTT
CDR3: CASSPYFRAEAFF

size: .
D: TRBD1
V: TRBV11-3
J: TRBJ2-2
DNA: TGTGCCAGCAGCCAGACAGGGGCGATAAACACCGGGGAGCTGTTTTTT
CDR3: CASSQTGAINTGELFF

size: few
D: .
V: TRBV7-2
J: TRBJ2-7
DNA: TGTGCCAGCAGCTTAGGATGGGGGGCGGCCTACGAGCAGTACTTC
CDR3: CASSLGWGAAYEQYF

size: .
D: TRBD2
V: TRBV7-2
J: TRBJ2-3
DNA: TGTGCCAGCAGCACCCTAGCGGGGATCTCCACAGATACGCAGTATTTT
CDR3: CASSTLAGISTDTQYF

size: few
D: TRBD1
V: TRBV4-1
J: TRBJ2-5
DNA: TGCGCCAGCAGCCAAGAGGGGACAGGGGGCGGCGAGACCCAGTACTTC
CDR3: CASSQEGTGGGETQYF

size: .
D: .
V: TRBV29-1
J: TRBJ1-1
DNA: TGCAGCGTTGAAGGGACAATGAACACTGAAGCTTTCTTT
CDR3: CSVEGTMNTEAFF

size: .
D: .
V: TRBV10-3
J: TRBJ2-7
DNA: TGTGCCATCAGTGGGGAGGCACAGGCTCCCTACGAGCAGTACTTC
CDR3: CAISGEAQAPYEQYF

size: many
D: .
V: TRBV7-2
J: TRBJ2-7
DNA: TGTGCCAGCAGCGACCGGAGGGAGCGCGAGCAGTACTTC
CDR3: CASSDRREREQYF

size: few
D: TRBD2
V: TRBV5-1
J: TRBJ2-1
DNA: TGCGCCAGCAGCACCGGGACTAACGGGAAGAGCTCCTACAATGAGCAGTTCTTC
CDR3: CASSTGTNGKSSYNEQFF

size: .
D: TRBD2
V: TRBV5-1
J: TRBJ2-1
DNA: TGCGCCAGCAGCTACCCTAGCGGGGGGGCCGTGGTCGGTGAGCAGTTCTTC
CDR3: CASSYPSGGAVVGEQFF

size: few
D: TRBD2
V: TRBV5-6
J: TRBJ2-3
DNA: TGTGCCAGCAGCGCGGGACTAGCGGGGGGCACAGATACGCAGTATTTT
CDR3: CASSAGLAGGTDTQYF

size: .
D: TRBD1
V: TRBV23-1
J: TRBJ1-1
DNA: TGCGCCAGCCGCACCCCGACAGGGATGAACACTGAAGCTTTCTTT
CDR3: CASRTPTGMNTEAFF

size: .
D: TRBD1
V: TRBV12-3/TRBV12-4
J: TRBJ1-1
DNA: TGTGCCAGCACCAGGTCAGGGGGAATTGGAACTGAAGCTTTCTTT
CDR3: CASTRSGGIGTEAFF

size: .
D: .
V: TRBV7-9
J: TRBJ2-5
DNA: TGTGCCAGCACCGACCCCGGGACCCAGTACTTC
CDR3: CASTDPGTQYF

size: many
D: .
V: TRBV5-1
J: TRBJ2-3
DNA: TGCGCCAGCAGCTTGGGTGGCAGGGTGAGCACAGATACGCAGTATTTT
CDR3: CASSLGGRVSTDTQYF

size: few
D: .
V: TRBV7-2
J: TRBJ1-2
DNA: TGTGCCAGCAGCCCCCGGGGGTTGTATGGCTACACCTTC
CDR3: CASSPRGLYGYTF

size: few
D: .
V: TRBV5-1
J: TRBJ1-2
DNA: TGCGCCAGCAGCAAGACAGTCGAGGCTGGCTACACCTTC
CDR3: CASSKTVEAGYTF

size: .
D: .
V: TRBV6-6
J: TRBJ2-3
DNA: TGTGCCAGCGGGTGGGGGGCTGATACGCAGTATTTT
CDR3: CASGWGADTQYF

size: few
D: .
V: TRBV5-1
J: TRBJ2-1
DNA: TGCGCCAGCAGCTTGGAGTCCGGGCGGGCTAGCAATGAGCAGTTCTTC
CDR3: CASSLESGRASNEQFF

size: few
D: TRBD1
V: TRBV7-9
J: TRBJ2-1
DNA: TGTGCCAGCAGCTCCGCCCGGACAGGGGGCGGTGAGCAGTTCTTC
CDR3: CASSSARTGGGEQFF

size: .
D: .
V: TRBV27
J: TRBJ2-5
DNA: TGTGCCAGCAGTCTTCGGAATCGAGAGACCCAGTACTTC
CDR3: CASSLRNRETQYF

size: .
D: .
V: TRBV24-1
J: TRBJ1-4
DNA: TGTGCCACCAGTGACCCCGACTCTACTAATGAAAAACTGTTTTTT
CDR3: CATSDPDSTNEKLFF

size: few
D: TRBD1
V: TRBV10-3
J: TRBJ2-1
DNA: TGTGCCATCAGCAAGACAGGGATGGACAATGAGCAGTTCTTC
CDR3: CAISKTGMDNEQFF

size: many
D: TRBD2
V: TRBV5-1
J: TRBJ2-5
DNA: TGCGCCAGCAGCTTACTAGCGGGGAGTGAAGAGACCCAGTACTTC
CDR3: CASSLLAGSEETQYF

size: many
D: .
V: TRBV6-5
J: TRBJ1-1
DNA: TGTGCCAGCAGTCAGGGACCCATTGAAGCTTTCTTT
CDR3: CASSQGPIEAFF